The clone carrying this T cell receptor beta chain appeared a few times. Its specificity is not known. CDR3 length: 12 amino acids. The V and J ends lost 5 bases and 6 bases, in that order; junction bases with no gene match: 3. Looked up from germline, CDR1 is MDHEN and CDR2 is SYDVKM. PCR used 60 Vbeta primers and 13 Jbeta primers. Profiled with immunoSEQ multiplex PCR; TCRdb holds only in-frame clones, not every one. The repertoire holds some 80,000 clones, with around 81% as singletons. The data originate from a study of cytomegalovirus exposure and HLA in healthy donors. Overall study findings and caveats: The HLA-A and HLA-B alleles of most subjects were reportedly predicted accurately from TCR beta sequences.

The specimen was PBMCs. The origin of this receptor is a young man in good health and CMV-seropositive. The gene calls are TRBV28 and TRBJ2-7, with 8 bases aligning to TRBD1. The CDR3 loop reads CASSIDRGEQYF. DNA for the CDR3: TGTGCCAGCAGTATTGACAGGGGCGAGCAGTACTTC.